What follows are 7 T cell receptor beta chains derived from one specimen sequenced in a study of control samples from healthy donors and cancer patients. Only in-frame clones appear in the TCRdb table, and some are missing; sequencing was by immunoSEQ multiplex PCR. Of 35,000 to 45,000 clones listed, more than 85% are singletons. The sequencing input was PBMCs. The receptors originated from a woman in her thirties or forties with head and neck cancer.

The V and J genes are TRBV7-2 and TRBJ2-4; D might be TRBD1 (5 bases). Germline values: CDR1 SGHTA, CDR2 FQGNSA. This CDR3 is built from 17 residues. With 1 base removed from V and 5 bases from J, the gap between germline ends came to 18 bases. The CDR3, as DNA: TGTGCCAGCAGCTTAGAGGAAGGGGCTACGTACCAAAACATTCAGTACTTC. It codes for CASSLEEGATYQNIQYF.

This sequence joins TRBV27 and TRBJ2-3; D unresolved. With 6 bases removed from V and 2 bases from J, the gap between germline ends came to 15 bases. This CDR3 is 15 amino acids long. Germline CDR1 MNHEY, CDR2 SMNVEV (reference sequence). The CDR3 region has the DNA TGTGCCAGCAGGAGAACACTGGACCACACAGATACGCAGTATTTT. It is translated as CASRRTLDHTDTQYF.

The chain carries TRBV6-2 or TRBV6-3 and TRBJ1-6; D is unclear. Trimming removed 3 bases at V and 9 bases at J, with 9 bases between. CDR3 length: 13 residues. Germline V gene lookup returns CDR1 MNHEY and CDR2 SVGEGT. The DNA for the CDR3 is TGTGCCAGCAGTTATGGGGAGAGTTCACCCCTCCACTTT. It yields the protein CASSYGESSPLHF.

The V call is TRBV30, the J call TRBJ1-3; unclear D gene. This CDR3 is 12 amino acids long. Germline V gene lookup returns CDR1 GTSNPN and CDR2 SVGIG (reference sequence). V lost 8 bases and J 0 bases, leaving 8 bases between the germline ends. CDR3 sequence (DNA): TGTGCCGGAGACAACTCTGGAAACACCATATATTTT. Amino acids: CAGDNSGNTIYF.

The V gene is TRBV19, the J gene TRBJ2-3; 8 bases line up with TRBD1. Per germline, CDR1 LNHDA and CDR2 SQIVND (reference sequence). The CDR3 runs 15 residues. V lost 4 bases, J lost 3 bases, and 6 bases stayed unmatched. CDR3 in amino acids: CASSTGQGRTDTQYF. CDR3 DNA sequence: TGTGCCAGTAGTACCGGACAGGGAAGGACAGATACGCAGTATTTT.

The V and J genes are TRBV10-2 and TRBJ2-1, with D possibly TRBD2 on 6 matching bases. V gave up 5 bases and J gave up 3 bases, with 17 bases separating them. The CDR3 consists of 16 residues. Germline V CDR1 and CDR2: WSHSY, SAAADI. The CDR3 spells CASSLYTGLYYNEQFF. In DNA form, the CDR3 reads TGCGCCAGCAGTCTATACACGGGACTTTACTACAATGAGCAGTTCTTC.

V and J are TRBV29-1 and TRBJ1-2; possible D gene TRBD1, 5 bases. The CDR3 runs to 14 residues. The ends were cut back, 5 bases at V and 5 bases at J, with 18 bases in the middle. From germline, CDR1 is SQVTM and CDR2 ANQGSEA. The CDR3 loop is CSVKSIVGGYGYTF. Here the CDR3 DNA reads TGCAGCGTTAAATCGATTGTGGGGGGGTATGGCTACACCTTC.